The count of the clone carrying this T cell receptor (beta chain) is one. This sample stems from a study of blood T cell repertoires in COVID-19. Study background: PBMCs, B-cell-depleted T cells, or T cells provided the cDNA or gDNA that made up the material.

Using immunoSEQ multiplex PCR, the repertoire was profiled, and TCRdb retains in-frame clones only, with some absent. The sample lists around 20,000 clones, over 90% occurring once. The germline gives CDR1 MDHEN, CDR2 SYDVKM. The CDR3 spans 12 residues. V trimming: 8 bases; J trimming: 1 base; junction bases outside the gene matches: 1. The sample consisted of peripheral blood. This clonotype was obtained from a woman between 50 and 59 years old with active COVID-19. The chain recombines TRBV28 with TRBJ2-5, with 7 positions matching TRBD2. CDR3 DNA: TGTGCCAGCCGGGGGGTCCAAGAGACCCAGTACTTC. It specifies CASRGVQETQYF.